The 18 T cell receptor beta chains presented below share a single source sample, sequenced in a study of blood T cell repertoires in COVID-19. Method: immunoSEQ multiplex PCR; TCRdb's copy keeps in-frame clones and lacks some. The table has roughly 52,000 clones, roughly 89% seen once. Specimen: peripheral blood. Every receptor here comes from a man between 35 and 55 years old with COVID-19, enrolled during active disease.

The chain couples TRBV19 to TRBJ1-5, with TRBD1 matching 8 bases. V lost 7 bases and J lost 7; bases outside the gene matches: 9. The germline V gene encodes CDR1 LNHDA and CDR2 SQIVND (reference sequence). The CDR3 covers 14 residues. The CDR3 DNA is TGTGCCAGTACCCTTCAGGGGGCGGGACAGCCCCAGCATTTT. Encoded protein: CASTLQGAGQPQHF.

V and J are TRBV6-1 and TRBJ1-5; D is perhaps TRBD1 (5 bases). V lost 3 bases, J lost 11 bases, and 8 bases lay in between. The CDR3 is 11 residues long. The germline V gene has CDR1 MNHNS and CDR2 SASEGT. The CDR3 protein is CASSDQGAQHF. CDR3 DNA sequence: TGTGCCAGCAGTGATCAAGGGGCCCAGCATTTT.

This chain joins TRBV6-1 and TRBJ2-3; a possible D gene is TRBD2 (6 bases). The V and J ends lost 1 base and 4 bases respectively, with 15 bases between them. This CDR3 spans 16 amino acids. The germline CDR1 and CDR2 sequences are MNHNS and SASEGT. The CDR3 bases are TGTGCCAGCAGTGAAGGCGGCGGAGGGTGGGCAGATACGCAGTATTTT. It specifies CASSEGGGGWADTQYF.

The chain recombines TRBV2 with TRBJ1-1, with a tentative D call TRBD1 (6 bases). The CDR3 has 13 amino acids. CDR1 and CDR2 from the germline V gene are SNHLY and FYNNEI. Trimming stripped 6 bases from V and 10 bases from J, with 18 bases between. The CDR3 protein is CASRESGELRAFF. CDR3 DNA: TGTGCCAGCAGAGAGTCAGGGGAGTTGAGAGCTTTCTTT.

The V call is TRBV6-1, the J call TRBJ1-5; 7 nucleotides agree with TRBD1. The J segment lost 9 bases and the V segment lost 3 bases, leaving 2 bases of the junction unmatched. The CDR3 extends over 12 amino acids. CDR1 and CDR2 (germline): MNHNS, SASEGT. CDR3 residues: CASSDRGRPQHF. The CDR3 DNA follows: TGTGCCAGCAGTGACAGGGGGAGGCCCCAGCATTTT.

CDR3 DNA sequence: TGTGCCAGCAGCGTTGGACAGGGAGGCACTGAAGCTTTCTTT. This encodes CASSVGQGGTEAFF. The rearrangement links TRBV9 to TRBJ1-1; 8 positions agree with TRBD1. Losses at the gene ends were 2 bases for V and 4 bases for J; bases not matched to a gene: 4. The CDR3 contains 14 residues. Germline lookup yields CDR1 SGDLS and CDR2 YYNGEE.

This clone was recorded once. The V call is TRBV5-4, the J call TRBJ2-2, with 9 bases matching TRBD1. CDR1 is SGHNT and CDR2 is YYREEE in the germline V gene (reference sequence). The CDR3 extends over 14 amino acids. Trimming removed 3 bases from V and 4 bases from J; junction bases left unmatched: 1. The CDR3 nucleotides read TGTGCCAGCAGCTGGGACAGGGTCACCGGGGAGCTGTTTTTT. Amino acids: CASSWDRVTGELFF.

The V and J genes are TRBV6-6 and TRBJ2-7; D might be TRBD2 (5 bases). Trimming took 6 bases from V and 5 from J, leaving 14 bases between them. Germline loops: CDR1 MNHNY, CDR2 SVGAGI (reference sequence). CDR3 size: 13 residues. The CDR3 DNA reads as TGTGCCAGCAGAGCGGCAGCCTGGGACGAGCAGTACTTC. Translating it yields CASRAAAWDEQYF.

The CDR3 reads CASSRDRVAGYTF. Here the CDR3 DNA reads TGTGCCAGCAGCCGGGACAGGGTGGCGGGCTACACCTTC. This chain connects TRBV12-3 or TRBV12-4 to TRBJ1-2; 9 bases are a match to TRBD1. The junction had 7 bases not matched to a gene; V was cut back by 6 bases and J by 8 bases. The CDR3 extends over 13 amino acids.

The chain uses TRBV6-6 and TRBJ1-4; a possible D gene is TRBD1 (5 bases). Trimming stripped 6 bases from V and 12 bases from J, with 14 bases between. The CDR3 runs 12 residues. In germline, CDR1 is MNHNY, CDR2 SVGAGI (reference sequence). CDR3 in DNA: TGTGCCAGCAGCCTAGGGACTTCTCAACTGTTTTTT. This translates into CASSLGTSQLFF.

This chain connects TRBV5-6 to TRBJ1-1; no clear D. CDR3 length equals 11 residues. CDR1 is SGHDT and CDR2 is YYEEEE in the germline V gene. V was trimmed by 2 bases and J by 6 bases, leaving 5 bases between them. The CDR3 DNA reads TGTGCCAGCAGCTTCGAGGCTGAAGCTTTCTTT. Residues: CASSFEAEAFF.

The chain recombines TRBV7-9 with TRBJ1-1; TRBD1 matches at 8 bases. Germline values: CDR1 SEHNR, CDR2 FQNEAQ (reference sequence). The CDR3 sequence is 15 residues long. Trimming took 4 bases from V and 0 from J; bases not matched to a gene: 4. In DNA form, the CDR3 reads TGTGCCAGCAGCTCAACGGGACAGGTGAACACTGAAGCTTTCTTT. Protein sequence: CASSSTGQVNTEAFF. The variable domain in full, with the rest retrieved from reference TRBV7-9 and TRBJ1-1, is DTGVSQNPRHKITKRGQNVTFRCDPISEHNRLYWYRQTLGQGPEFLTYFQNEAQLEKSRLLSDRFSAERPKGSFSTLEIQRTEQGDSAMYLCASSSTGQVNTEAFFGQGTRLTVV.

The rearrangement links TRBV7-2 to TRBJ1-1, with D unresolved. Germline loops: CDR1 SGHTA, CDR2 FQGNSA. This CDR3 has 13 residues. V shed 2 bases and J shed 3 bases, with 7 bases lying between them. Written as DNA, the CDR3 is TGTGCCAGCAGCTTATTCGGGTACACTGAAGCTTTCTTT. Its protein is CASSLFGYTEAFF.

The DNA for the CDR3 is TGTGCCAGCAGCTTGAGGGCAGATAAAGAGACCCAGTACTTC. Its translation: CASSLRADKETQYF. The rearrangement joins TRBV7-2 to TRBJ2-5; a possible D gene is TRBD2 (5 bases). Germline V lookup: CDR1 SGHTA, CDR2 FQGNSA. With 3 bases removed from V and 3 bases from J, the gap between germline ends came to 11 bases. This CDR3 contains 14 residues.

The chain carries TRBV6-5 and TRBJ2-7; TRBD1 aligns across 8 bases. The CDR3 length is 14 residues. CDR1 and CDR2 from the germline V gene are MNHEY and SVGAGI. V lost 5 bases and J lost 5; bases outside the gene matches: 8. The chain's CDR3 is CASSIPRGHDEQYF. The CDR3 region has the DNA TGTGCCAGCAGTATTCCCAGGGGGCACGACGAGCAGTACTTC.

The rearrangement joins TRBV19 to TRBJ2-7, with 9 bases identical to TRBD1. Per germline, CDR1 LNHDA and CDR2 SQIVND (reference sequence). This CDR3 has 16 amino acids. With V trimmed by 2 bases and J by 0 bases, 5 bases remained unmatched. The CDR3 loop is CASSISETGGSYEQYF. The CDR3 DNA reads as TGTGCCAGTAGTATATCAGAGACAGGGGGCTCCTACGAGCAGTACTTC.

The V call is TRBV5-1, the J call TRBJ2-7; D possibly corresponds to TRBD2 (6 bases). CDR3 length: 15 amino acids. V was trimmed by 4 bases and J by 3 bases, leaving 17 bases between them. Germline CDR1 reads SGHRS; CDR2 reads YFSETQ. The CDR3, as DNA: TGCGCCAGCAGCGGAAGGGAGGCCGGAATCTACGAGCAGTACTTC. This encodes CASSGREAGIYEQYF.

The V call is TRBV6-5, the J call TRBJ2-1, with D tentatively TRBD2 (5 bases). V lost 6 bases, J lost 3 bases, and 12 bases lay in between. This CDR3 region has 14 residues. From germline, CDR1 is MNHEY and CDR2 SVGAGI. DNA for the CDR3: TGTGCCAGCAGGTCGTCTAGCAGCTACAATGAGCAGTTCTTC. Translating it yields CASRSSSSYNEQFF.